This passage covers 15 T cell receptor beta chains from one sample sequenced in a study of CXCR3-negative and CXCR3-positive naive CD8 T cells. With UMI labels, 5' RACE was used to prepare the TRB cDNA libraries. After re-calling the 5' RACE reads, TCRdb lists one entry per CDR3 protein, DNA absent. The sample data list 65,000 to 75,000 distinct CDR3 sequences. The sequencing input was naive CXCR3- CD8+ T cells from blood. Regarding subset: CD45RO-CCR7+CD27+CD95- naive CD8+ T cells lacking CXCR3 (TNR3-). These receptors were taken from a human donor in good health. Some clones in this sample may be carry-over from other donors' samples.

CDR3 protein: CASSLPGTSSYNEQFF. This chain uses TRBV27 with TRBJ2-1; the D call from TCRdb, TRBD1, cannot be confirmed without DNA. CDR1 MNHEY and CDR2 SMNVEV come from the germline V gene (reference sequence). This CDR3 has 16 amino acids.

This chain connects TRBV7-8 to TRBJ1-1. The length of the CDR3 is 13 residues. The germline gives CDR1 SGHVS, CDR2 FQNEAQ. The CDR3 reads CASSLMGNTEAFF.

The chain has TRBV29-1 and TRBJ2-5; TCRdb reports TRBD2, a call that lacks DNA to check it against. Germline V gene sequence: CDR1 SQVTM, CDR2 ANQGSEA. This CDR3 region has 12 residues. This CDR3 is CSAAAGKETQYF.

The chain links TRBV2 to TRBJ2-1; TCRdb returns TRBD1, unconfirmable since there is no DNA. CDR1 is SNHLY and CDR2 is FYNNEI in the germline V gene. The CDR3 has 13 amino acids. The CDR3 region is CASSGQVYNEQFF.

This chain links TRBV29-1 with TRBJ2-2; TCRdb picks TRBD1, but there is no DNA to check that call. The CDR3 is 14 residues long. Germline CDR1 SQVTM, CDR2 ANQGSEA. The CDR3 is CSVVRQGSTGELFF.

This chain uses TRBV7-9 with TRBJ2-1; TCRdb designates TRBD2, a call that cannot be tested without DNA. Per the germline V gene, CDR1 is SEHNR and CDR2 is FQNEAQ (reference sequence). The CDR3 contains 14 residues. CDR3 region: CASSDKGLFDEQFF.

The chain joins TRBV29-1 to TRBJ2-7; TCRdb picks TRBD1, but there is no DNA to check that call. Germline V lookup: CDR1 SQVTM, CDR2 ANQGSEA. The length of the CDR3 is 13 residues. The CDR3 protein is CSVTGTGSYEQYF.

The chain has TRBV28 and TRBJ2-5; the D call from TCRdb, TRBD1, cannot be confirmed without DNA. The CDR3 covers 14 residues. Germline CDR1 and CDR2: MDHEN and SYDVKM. The CDR3 region is CASSFSFPPETQYF.

CDR3 sequence: CASSLTGEAFF. The V call is TRBV5-1, the J call TRBJ1-1. Germline CDR1 SGHRS, CDR2 YFSETQ. The CDR3 sequence is 11 residues long.

The V call is TRBV6-5, the J call TRBJ2-7; TCRdb's D call, TRBD1, is unchecked because there is no DNA. The CDR3 contains 14 residues. Germline V CDR1 and CDR2: MNHEY, SVGAGI. This CDR3 reads CASSYGAGADEQYF.

The genes are TRBV29-1 and TRBJ2-7. The CDR3 contains 12 residues. Germline V gives CDR1 SQVTM, CDR2 ANQGSEA. CDR3 region: CSVEENSYEQYF.

CDR3: CSARDFGEGALAKNIQYF. The chain links TRBV20-1 to TRBJ2-4; TCRdb indicates TRBD1, and absent DNA this call remains unverified. The CDR3 has 18 amino acids. Germline assignment: CDR1 DFQATT and CDR2 SNEGSKA (reference sequence).

The gene calls are TRBV7-8 and TRBJ2-7; the D gene TCRdb calls, TRBD1, cannot be checked with no DNA. Per the germline V gene, CDR1 is SGHVS and CDR2 is FQNEAQ. The CDR3 is 14 amino acids. The CDR3 sequence is CASSPRTGSYEQYF.

This rearrangement joins TRBV20-1 to TRBJ2-3; TCRdb proposes TRBD2, but this gene call is untestable without DNA. The CDR3 runs to 13 residues. The germline CDR1 and CDR2 sequences are DFQATT and SNEGSKA (reference sequence). The CDR3 loop is CSARDLPLAPQYF.

The rearrangement uses TRBV24-1 and TRBJ2-2. The CDR3 runs to 13 residues. Germline assignment: CDR1 KGHDR and CDR2 SFDVKD. The CDR3 here is CATSDGILGELFF.